This entry features one T cell receptor (beta chain) sequence. Its antigen is undetermined. The CDR3 has 16 residues. Germline assignment: CDR1 SGHNT and CDR2 YYREEE (reference sequence). This specimen belongs to a study of T cell clusters in autoimmune cytopenias. TRB was amplified by touch-down multiplex PCR, primer pools A and B combined. TCRdb reprocessed the multiplex PCR reads; each CDR3 protein has one entry and no DNA is given. The listing records around 4,200 distinct CDR3 sequences. Study results and caveats: No experiment has yet validated the function of the T cell clusters defined in silico.

TRB amplification used approximately 250 ng of peripheral blood genomic DNA. Source material: peripheral blood. The sequence was obtained from a human donor with an autoimmune cytopenia or autoimmune hepatitis (not recorded which). This sequence joins TRBV5-4 and TRBJ2-1; TCRdb's assignment of TRBD1 cannot be checked, as there is no DNA. The CDR3 sequence is CASSSSDRGLYNEQFF.